This T cell receptor beta chain came from a study of beta chain features in type 1 diabetes. As for the study in general: Healthy donors, compared against patients, showed similar age, gender and cell yields. Findings of the study overall: The study found fewer insertions and more deletions at VDJ junctions in type 1 diabetes patients. TCRB CDR3s were moderately but significantly shorter in Type 1 diabetes patients in all four CD4+ subsets.

All of the isolated RNA was reverse transcribed, so expressed TCRB transcripts were sequenced. Read counts averaged around 3.6 million for samples of naive, central memory and regulatory T cells. The method was immunoSEQ multiplex PCR; TCRdb's version includes in-frame clones alone and lacks a portion of them. The data show some 350,000 clones, with 13% seen just once and around 0.016% held by the top ten. Trimming cost V 1 base and J 0 bases, with 8 bases left between them. The V gene's germline CDR1 is SNHLY and CDR2 FYNNEI. The CDR3 totals 15 residues. Sort purity for all populations was recorded as exceeding 98%. This clone showed up just a few times. Its antigen remains unknown.

This receptor was taken from a woman younger than 35 with type 1 diabetes. The rearrangement joins TRBV2 to TRBJ2-3; no definite D call. The specimen sequenced was naive CD4+ T cells from blood. CDR3 residues: CASSEGVASTDTQYF. The CDR3 nucleotides read TGTGCCAGCAGTGAAGGCGTAGCTAGCACAGATACGCAGTATTTT.